This TCR beta chain is drawn from a study of regulatory T cells in long-lasting Graves disease. Study findings and constraints: TRBV28 was favored in persistent disease, as were TRBJ1-2 and TRBJ2-5.

Regarding this clonotype: Its antigen is as yet unknown.

Documented time point: persistent/refractory GD, antithyroid drugs over 5 years with positive TRAb. RNA extracted from PBMCs served as the sequencing template. V shed 0 bases and J 5 bases; nucleotides not matched to a gene: 12. There are 17 residues in the CDR3. Per germline, CDR1 DFQATT and CDR2 SNEGSKA (reference sequence). Relying on iRepertoire HTBI primers and Arm-PCR of CDR3 regions, the team built TCR beta libraries. Authors' data handling: Analysis of the samples identified around 60 TRBV and 13 to 15 TRBJ segments. TCRdb processed the multiplex PCR reads anew with MiXCR; each CDR3 protein has one entry. Here the V and J calls rest on TCRdb's processing, not on the authors' analysis. Of fewer than 400,000 distinct CDR3 sequences in the sample, around 20% are singletons; the top ten hold less than 25%.

The chain links TRBV20-1 to TRBJ1-4, with TRBD1 identical over 7 bases. Specimen: peripheral blood mononuclear cells (PBMCs), collected when the disease was refractory, from a patient treated with antithyroid drugs. The sequence came from a female donor with Graves disease. This CDR3 is CSARDLRTGEVNEKLFF. CDR3 coding DNA: TGCAGTGCTAGAGATCTTAGAACAGGGGAAGTAAATGAAAAACTGTTTTTT.